The clone carrying this T cell receptor (beta chain) was counted only a few times. PCR was performed a second time for about 7 to 12 cycles using a sample-barcoded 5' primer and a J-beta primer mix. TCRdb used MiXCR to reprocess the 5' RACE reads, holding one entry per CDR3 protein. The sample has about 780,000 distinct CDR3 sequences, about a quarter seen once. The sample comes from a study of blood T cells in healthy people across ages. The germline gives CDR1 MNHNS, CDR2 SASEGT. The CDR3 is 14 residues long. With 4 bases removed from V and 4 bases from J, the gap between germline ends came to 13 bases. These sequences were also reported in another study, on T cells of mothers and their children.

The chain employs TRBV6-1 and TRBJ1-2; D gene ambiguous. The origin of this receptor is a boy aged 10-17 years in good health. Specimen: blood. CDR3 in DNA: TGTGCCAGCAGTGGATTGGCGGCTTTCTATGGCTACACCTTC. Protein: CASSGLAAFYGYTF.